The present T cell receptor (beta chain) was sequenced within a study of T cells in Graves' hyperthyroidism and ophthalmopathy. Amplification of TCR beta CDR3 regions used RNA as the template. The HTBI primer set drove a first-round RT-PCR of the TCR CDR3. TCRdb independently ran MiXCR on the multiplex PCR reads; one entry per CDR3 protein. The table shows under 300,000 distinct CDR3 sequences, with approximately 12% occurring only once. Investigators excluded patients with uncontrolled infection, other autoimmune disease, pregnancy or lactation. Diagnosis rested on symptoms, serum thyroxine and TRAb, thyroid ultrasound, and orbital computed tomography. The CDR3 covers 16 residues. Trimming removed 4 bases from V and 3 bases from J, with 16 bases in between. Germline V gene sequence: CDR1 MNHEY, CDR2 SVGEGT. A note on this clonotype: This may come from a read error, since a much larger clone is one base off.

This TCR came from a woman in her twenties or thirties with Graves' hyperthyroidism that later progressed to Graves' ophthalmopathy. The sequenced material came from blood. This rearrangement joins TRBV6-2 or TRBV6-3 to TRBJ1-5; D possibly corresponds to TRBD1 (6 bases). CDR3 protein: CASSSRGAGYNQPQHF. CDR3 sequence (DNA): TGTGCCAGCAGTTCAAGGGGGGCTGGCTACAATCAGCCCCAGCATTTT.